This T cell receptor beta chain came from a study of T cell clones after liver transplantation. About the research overall: HCV positivity affected three of eight recipients; the rest lacked autoimmune or viral indications. Subjects received no induction therapy and standard immunosuppression until randomization at 12-24 months post-transplant. Findings of the study overall: Small, mixed patient groups and varying post-transplant times limit these conclusions.

The CDR3 totals 14 residues. Germline loops: CDR1 SGHDN, CDR2 FVKESK. Unmatched junction bases numbered 2, after V lost 6 bases and J lost 1 base. This clone has only one observation. Its matching antigen is unknown. TCRdb's copy holds only in-frame clones and misses some; the assay was immunoSEQ multiplex PCR. The data hold fewer than 110,000 clones, with about 88% observed a single time. The sequences come from CD4+ T cells from blood, collected 47 months after liver transplant. V and J are TRBV14 and TRBJ2-2; TRBD1 aligns across 7 bases. The source of this sequence is a human patient who received a liver transplant. Some T cells could come from the graft donor. The CDR3 DNA follows: TGTGCCAGCAGATGGACAGGGAACACCGGGGAGCTGTTTTTT. Residues: CASRWTGNTGELFF.